Detailed here is one T cell receptor (beta chain). What it recognizes is unknown. As to time point: pre-sensitization, week 0. Treatment noted: therapeutic diphenylcyclopropenone sensitization with weekly scalp DPC. The entry originates in a study of human T cells and chemical hapten exposure. Study-level information: Upper-back patches of 0.01% DPC were read at 6 days.

General study findings and limits: Expanded TCRs grouped into significantly more large CDR3 similarity clusters than controls produced. Sensitization with DPC brought no change to TCRs above 1 in 1000 in frequency.

Unique molecular identifiers were attached to individual cDNA molecules within the library. TCRdb re-derived calls from the RACE reads in MiXCR, one entry per CDR3 protein. The repertoire holds over 35,000 distinct CDR3 sequences, with 10% as singletons. Sequencing was performed on whole blood, taken in connection with sensitization to the hapten diphenylcyclopropenone (DPC). This receptor was taken from a young man with alopecia areata. Some clones in this sample may be carry-over from other donors' samples.

The CDR3 region is CASYNRVYEQYF. CDR3 sequence (DNA): TGTGCCAGCTACAACAGGGTCTACGAGCAGTACTTC. This rearrangement joins TRBV6-5 to TRBJ2-7; D is possibly TRBD1 (6 bases). The CDR3 is 12 residues long. V gave up 8 bases and J gave up 3 bases, with 11 bases separating them. CDR1 is MNHEY, CDR2 SVGAGI, per germline.